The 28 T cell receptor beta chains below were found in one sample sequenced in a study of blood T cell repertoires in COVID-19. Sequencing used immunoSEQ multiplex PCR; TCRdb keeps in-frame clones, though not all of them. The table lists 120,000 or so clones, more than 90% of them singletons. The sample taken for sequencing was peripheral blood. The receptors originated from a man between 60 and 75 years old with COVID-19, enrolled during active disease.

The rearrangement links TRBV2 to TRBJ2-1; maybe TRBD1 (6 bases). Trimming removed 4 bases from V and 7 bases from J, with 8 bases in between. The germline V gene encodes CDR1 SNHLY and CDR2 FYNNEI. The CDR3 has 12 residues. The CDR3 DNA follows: TGTGCCAGCAGTGTGAGGGGGAATGAGCAGTTCTTC. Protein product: CASSVRGNEQFF.

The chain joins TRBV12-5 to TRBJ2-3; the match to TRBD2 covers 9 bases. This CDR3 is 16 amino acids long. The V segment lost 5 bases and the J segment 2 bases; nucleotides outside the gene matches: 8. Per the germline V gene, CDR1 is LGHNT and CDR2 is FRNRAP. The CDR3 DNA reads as TGTGCTAGTGGTCCACCGACTAGCGGAAACACAGATACGCAGTATTTT. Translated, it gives CASGPPTSGNTDTQYF.

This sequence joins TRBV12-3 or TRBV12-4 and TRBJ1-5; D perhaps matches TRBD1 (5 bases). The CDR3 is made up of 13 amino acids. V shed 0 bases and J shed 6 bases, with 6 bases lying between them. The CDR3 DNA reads TGTGCCAGCAGTTTAGCGGGGGGTCAGCCCCAGCATTTT. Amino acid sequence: CASSLAGGQPQHF.

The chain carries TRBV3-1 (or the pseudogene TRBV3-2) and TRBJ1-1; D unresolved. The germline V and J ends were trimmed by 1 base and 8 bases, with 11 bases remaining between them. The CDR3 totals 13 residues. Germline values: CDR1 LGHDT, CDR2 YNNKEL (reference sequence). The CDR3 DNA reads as TGTGCCAGCAGCCAAGTCGTCGGAGGAGAAGCTTTCTTT. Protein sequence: CASSQVVGGEAFF.

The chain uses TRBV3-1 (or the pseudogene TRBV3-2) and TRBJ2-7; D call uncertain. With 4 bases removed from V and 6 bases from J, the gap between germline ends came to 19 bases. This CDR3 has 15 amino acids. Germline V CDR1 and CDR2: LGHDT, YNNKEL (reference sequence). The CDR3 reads CASSPVTRSVSEQYF. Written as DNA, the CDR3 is TGTGCCAGCAGCCCCGTGACACGTTCGGTATCCGAGCAGTACTTC.

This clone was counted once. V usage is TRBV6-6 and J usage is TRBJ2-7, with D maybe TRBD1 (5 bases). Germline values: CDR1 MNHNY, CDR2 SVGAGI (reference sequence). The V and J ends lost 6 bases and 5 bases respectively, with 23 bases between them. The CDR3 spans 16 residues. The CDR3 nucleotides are TGTGCCAGCAGCCCCGTGGCTCTACTCAAAGGGGACGAGCAGTACTTC. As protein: CASSPVALLKGDEQYF.

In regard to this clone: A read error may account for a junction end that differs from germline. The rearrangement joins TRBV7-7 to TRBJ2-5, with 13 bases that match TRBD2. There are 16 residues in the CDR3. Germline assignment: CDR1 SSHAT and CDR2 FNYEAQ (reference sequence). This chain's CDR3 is CASSPRTSGSLETQYF. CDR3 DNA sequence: TGTGCTAGCAGCCCAAGGACTAGCGGGAGTCTCGAAACCCAGTACTTC.

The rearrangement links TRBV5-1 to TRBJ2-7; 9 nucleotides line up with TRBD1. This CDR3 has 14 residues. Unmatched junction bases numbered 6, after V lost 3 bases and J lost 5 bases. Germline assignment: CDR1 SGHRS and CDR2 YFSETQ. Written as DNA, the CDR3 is TGCGCCAGCAGCTCCGGGACAGGGAACCACGAGCAGTACTTC. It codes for CASSSGTGNHEQYF.

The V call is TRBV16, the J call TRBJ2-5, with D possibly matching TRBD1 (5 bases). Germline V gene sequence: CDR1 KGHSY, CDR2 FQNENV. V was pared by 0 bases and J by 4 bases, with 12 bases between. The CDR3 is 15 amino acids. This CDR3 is CASSQSSGHGETQYF. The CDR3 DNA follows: TGTGCCAGCAGCCAATCGTCAGGGCATGGAGAGACCCAGTACTTC.

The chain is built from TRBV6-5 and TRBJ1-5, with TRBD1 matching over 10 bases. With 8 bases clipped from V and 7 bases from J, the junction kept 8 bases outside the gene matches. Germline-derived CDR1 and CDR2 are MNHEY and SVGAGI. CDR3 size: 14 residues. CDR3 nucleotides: TGTGCCAGCGGGAGACAGGGGGCAATGCAGCCCCAGCATTTT. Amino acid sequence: CASGRQGAMQPQHF.

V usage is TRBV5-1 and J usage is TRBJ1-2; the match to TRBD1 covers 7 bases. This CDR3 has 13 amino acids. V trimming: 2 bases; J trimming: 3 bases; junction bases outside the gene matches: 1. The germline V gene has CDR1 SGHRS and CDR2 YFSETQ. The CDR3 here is CASSFDRDYGYTF. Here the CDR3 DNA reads TGCGCCAGCAGCTTTGACAGGGACTATGGCTACACCTTC.

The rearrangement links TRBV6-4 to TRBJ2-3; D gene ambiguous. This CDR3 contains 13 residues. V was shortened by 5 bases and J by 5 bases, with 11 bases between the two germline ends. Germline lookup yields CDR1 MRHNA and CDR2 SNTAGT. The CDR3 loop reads CASSPNHKDTQYF. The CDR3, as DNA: TGTGCCAGCAGTCCCAATCACAAAGATACGCAGTATTTT.

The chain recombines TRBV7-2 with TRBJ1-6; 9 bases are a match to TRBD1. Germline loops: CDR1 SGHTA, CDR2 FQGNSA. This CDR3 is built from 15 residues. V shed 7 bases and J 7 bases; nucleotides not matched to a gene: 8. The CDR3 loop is CASTSAGTGNSPLHF. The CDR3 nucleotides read TGTGCCAGCACCTCAGCTGGGACAGGGAATTCACCCCTCCACTTT.

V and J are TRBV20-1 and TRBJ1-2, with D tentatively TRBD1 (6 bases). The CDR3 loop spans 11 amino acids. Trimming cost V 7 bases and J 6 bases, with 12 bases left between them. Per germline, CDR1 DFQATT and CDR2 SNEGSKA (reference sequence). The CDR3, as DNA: TGCAGTGGGTCTCAGGGGAATGGCTACACCTTC. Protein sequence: CSGSQGNGYTF.

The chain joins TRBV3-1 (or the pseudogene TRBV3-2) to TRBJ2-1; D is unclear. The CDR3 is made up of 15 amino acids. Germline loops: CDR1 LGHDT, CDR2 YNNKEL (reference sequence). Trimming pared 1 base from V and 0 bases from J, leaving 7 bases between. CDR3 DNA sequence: TGTGCCAGCAGCCAAGCCCTACTCTCCTACAATGAGCAGTTCTTC. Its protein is CASSQALLSYNEQFF.

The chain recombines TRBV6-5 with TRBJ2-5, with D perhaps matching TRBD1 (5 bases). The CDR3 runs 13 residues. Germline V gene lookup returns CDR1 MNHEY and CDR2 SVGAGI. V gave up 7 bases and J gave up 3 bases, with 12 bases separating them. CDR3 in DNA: TGTGCCAGCAAAGGGGCCAGGGAAGAGACCCAGTACTTC. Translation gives CASKGAREETQYF.

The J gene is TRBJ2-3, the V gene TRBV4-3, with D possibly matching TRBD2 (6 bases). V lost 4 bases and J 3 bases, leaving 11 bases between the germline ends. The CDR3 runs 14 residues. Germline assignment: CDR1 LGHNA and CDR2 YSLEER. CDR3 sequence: CASSPWEETDTQYF. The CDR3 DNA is TGCGCCAGCAGCCCGTGGGAGGAGACAGATACGCAGTATTTT.

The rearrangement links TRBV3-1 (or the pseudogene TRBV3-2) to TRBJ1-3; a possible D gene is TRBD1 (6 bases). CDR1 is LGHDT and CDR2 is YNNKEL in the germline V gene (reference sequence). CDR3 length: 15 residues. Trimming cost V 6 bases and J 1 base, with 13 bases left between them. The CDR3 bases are TGTGCCAGCAGTGCAAACAGGGTGTCTGGAAACACCATATATTTT. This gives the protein CASSANRVSGNTIYF.

The CDR3 region has the DNA TGTGCCAGCGGGGGCCCACCCTCCTACGAGCAGTACTTC. It translates to CASGGPPSYEQYF. This chain joins TRBV6-5 and TRBJ2-7; TRBD1 is a possible D gene (6 bases). Trimming left V 8 bases short and J 0 bases short, with 11 bases between. This CDR3 comprises 13 residues. Germline V gives CDR1 MNHEY, CDR2 SVGAGI.

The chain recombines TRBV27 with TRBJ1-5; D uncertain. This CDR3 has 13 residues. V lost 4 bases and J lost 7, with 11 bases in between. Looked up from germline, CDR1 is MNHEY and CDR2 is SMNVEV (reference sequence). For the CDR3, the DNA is TGTGCCAGCAGTTCCGGAGGAGGGCAGCCCCAGCATTTT. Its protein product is CASSSGGGQPQHF.

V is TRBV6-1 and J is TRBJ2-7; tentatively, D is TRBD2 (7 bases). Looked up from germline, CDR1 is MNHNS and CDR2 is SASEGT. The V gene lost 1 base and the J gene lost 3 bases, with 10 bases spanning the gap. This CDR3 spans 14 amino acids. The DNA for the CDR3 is TGTGCCAGCAGTGAAGGGGGGGGGCTCTACGAGCAGTACTTC. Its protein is CASSEGGGLYEQYF.

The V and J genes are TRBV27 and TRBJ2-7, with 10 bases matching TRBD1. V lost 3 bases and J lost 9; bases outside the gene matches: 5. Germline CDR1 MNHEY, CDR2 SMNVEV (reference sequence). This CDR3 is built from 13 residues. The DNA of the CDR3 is TGTGCCAGCAGTTTGCCGGGACAGGGGACGCAGTACTTC. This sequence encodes CASSLPGQGTQYF.

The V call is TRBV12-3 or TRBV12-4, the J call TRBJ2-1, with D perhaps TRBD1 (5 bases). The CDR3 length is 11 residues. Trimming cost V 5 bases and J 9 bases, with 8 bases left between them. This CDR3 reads CASSQGGEQFF. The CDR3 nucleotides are TGTGCCAGCAGTCAGGGTGGTGAGCAGTTCTTC.

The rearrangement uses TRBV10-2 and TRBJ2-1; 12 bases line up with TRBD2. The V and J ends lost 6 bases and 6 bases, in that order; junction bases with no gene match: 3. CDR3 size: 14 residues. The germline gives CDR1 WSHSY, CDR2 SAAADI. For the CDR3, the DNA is TGCGCCAGCAGACTAGCGGGAGGTAGCAATGAGCAGTTCTTC. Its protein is CASRLAGGSNEQFF.

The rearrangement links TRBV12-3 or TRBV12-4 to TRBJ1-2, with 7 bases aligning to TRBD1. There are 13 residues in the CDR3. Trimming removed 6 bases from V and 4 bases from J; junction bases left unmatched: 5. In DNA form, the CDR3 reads TGTGCCAGCAGACCGGGACAGATCTATGGCTACACCTTC. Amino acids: CASRPGQIYGYTF.

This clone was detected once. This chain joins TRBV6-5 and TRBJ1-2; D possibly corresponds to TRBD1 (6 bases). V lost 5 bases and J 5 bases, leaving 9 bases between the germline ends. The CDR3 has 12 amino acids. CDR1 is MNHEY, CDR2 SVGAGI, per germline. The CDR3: CASSRQDYGYTF. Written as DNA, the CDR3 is TGTGCCAGCAGTCGACAGGATTATGGCTACACCTTC.

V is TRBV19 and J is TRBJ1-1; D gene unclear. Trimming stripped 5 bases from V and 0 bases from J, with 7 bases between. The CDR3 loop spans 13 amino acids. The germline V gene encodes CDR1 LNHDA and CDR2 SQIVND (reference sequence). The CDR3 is CASSRQVNTEAFF. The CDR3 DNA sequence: TGTGCCAGTAGTCGGCAGGTGAACACTGAAGCTTTCTTT. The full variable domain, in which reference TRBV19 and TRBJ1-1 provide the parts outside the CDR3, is DGGITQSPKYLFRKEGQNVTLSCEQNLNHDAMYWYRQDPGQGLRLIYYSQIVNDFQKGDIAEGYSVSREKKESFPLTVTSAQKNPTAFYLCASSRQVNTEAFFGQGTRLTVV.

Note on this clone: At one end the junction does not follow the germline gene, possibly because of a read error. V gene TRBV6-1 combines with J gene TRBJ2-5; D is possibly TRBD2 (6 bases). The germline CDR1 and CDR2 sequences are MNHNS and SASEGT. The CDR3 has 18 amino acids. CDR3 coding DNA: TGTGCCAGCAGTGAAGTCGGGTTAGCGGTTGCTTCAAGAGAGGCCCAGTACTTC. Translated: CASSEVGLAVASREAQYF.